This paragraph covers one TCR beta chain sequence. V lost 6 bases to trimming and J lost 1 base; unmatched junction nucleotides: 10. This CDR3 has 16 amino acids. In germline, CDR1 is MDHEN, CDR2 SYDVKM. Authors' analysis steps: The authors estimated nucleated cell counts from reference gene primer amplification. The repertoire was sequenced with immunoSEQ multiplex PCR; TCRdb's copy has only in-frame clones and lacks some. The V and J calls and clone size come from that table; D and trimming were worked out from the DNA. The sample yields around 100,000 clones, less than 90% seen once. The source of the sample is a study of blood T cell repertoires in COVID-19. Study-wide context: Acute and convalescent COVID-19 specimens originated in the United States, Italy and Spain. T cells, B-cell-depleted T cells, or PBMCs supplied cDNA or gDNA.

Sequenced: peripheral blood. This sequence originates from a human donor in a cohort sampled during active COVID-19. The rearrangement links TRBV28 to TRBJ2-5, with TRBD2 matching 8 bases. This CDR3 reads CASSPIRGGVQETQYF. Written as DNA, the CDR3 is TGTGCCAGCAGCCCAATCCGGGGGGGGGTCCAAGAGACCCAGTACTTC.